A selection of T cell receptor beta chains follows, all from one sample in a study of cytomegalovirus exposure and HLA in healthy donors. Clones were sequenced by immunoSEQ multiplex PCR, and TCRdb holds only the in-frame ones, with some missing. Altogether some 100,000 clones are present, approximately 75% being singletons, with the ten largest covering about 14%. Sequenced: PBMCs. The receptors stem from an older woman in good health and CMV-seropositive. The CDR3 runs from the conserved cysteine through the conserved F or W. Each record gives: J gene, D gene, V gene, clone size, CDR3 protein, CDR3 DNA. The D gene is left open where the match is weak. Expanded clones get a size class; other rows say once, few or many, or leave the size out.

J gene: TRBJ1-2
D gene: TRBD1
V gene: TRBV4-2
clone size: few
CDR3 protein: CASSQEQGGYGYTF
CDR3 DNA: TGTGCCAGCAGCCAAGAGCAGGGGGGCTATGGCTACACCTTC

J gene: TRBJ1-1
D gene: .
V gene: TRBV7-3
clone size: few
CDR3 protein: CASSYMGAGTEAFF
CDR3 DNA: TGTGCCAGCAGCTACATGGGGGCTGGGACTGAAGCTTTCTTT

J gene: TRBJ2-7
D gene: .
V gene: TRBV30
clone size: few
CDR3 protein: CAWSPGTQKYEQYF
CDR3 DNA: TGTGCCTGGAGTCCCGGGACTCAGAAGTACGAGCAGTACTTC

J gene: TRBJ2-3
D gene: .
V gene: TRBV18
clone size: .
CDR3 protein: CASSPRTELSTDTQYF
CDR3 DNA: TGTGCCAGCTCACCACGAACAGAACTTAGCACAGATACGCAGTATTTT

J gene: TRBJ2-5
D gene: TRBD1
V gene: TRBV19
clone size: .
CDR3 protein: CASSISQGRQETQYF
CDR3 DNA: TGTGCCAGTAGTATATCACAGGGGAGACAAGAGACCCAGTACTTC

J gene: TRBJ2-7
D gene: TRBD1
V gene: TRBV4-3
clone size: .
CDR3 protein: CASSHQTGAEQYF
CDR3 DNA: TGCGCCAGCAGCCATCAAACAGGGGCCGAGCAGTACTTC

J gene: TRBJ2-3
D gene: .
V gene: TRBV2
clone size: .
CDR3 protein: CASSSRTAHTDTQYF
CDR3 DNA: TGTGCCAGCAGTTCCAGGACAGCCCACACAGATACGCAGTATTTT

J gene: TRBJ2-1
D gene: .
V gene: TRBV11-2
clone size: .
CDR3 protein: CASSLIQGTYNEQFF
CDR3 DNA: TGTGCCAGCAGCTTAATCCAGGGGACATACAATGAGCAGTTCTTC

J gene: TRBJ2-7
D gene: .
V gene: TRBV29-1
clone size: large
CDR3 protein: CSVEVATSSYEQYF
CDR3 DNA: TGCAGCGTTGAAGTGGCTACTAGCTCCTACGAGCAGTACTTC

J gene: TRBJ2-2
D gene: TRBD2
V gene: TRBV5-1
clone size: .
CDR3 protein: CASSLAGGLAGGELFF
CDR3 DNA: TGCGCCAGCAGCTTGGCAGGCGGACTAGCGGGCGGGGAGCTGTTTTTT

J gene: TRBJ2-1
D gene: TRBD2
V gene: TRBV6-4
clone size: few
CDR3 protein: CASSGGTSGGGTYNEQFF
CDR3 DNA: TGTGCCAGCAGTGGGGGGACTAGCGGGGGGGGAACCTACAATGAGCAGTTCTTC

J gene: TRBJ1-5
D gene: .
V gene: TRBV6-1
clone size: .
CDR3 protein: CASRESGDSNQPQHF
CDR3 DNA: TGTGCCAGCAGAGAATCGGGGGATAGCAATCAGCCCCAGCATTTT

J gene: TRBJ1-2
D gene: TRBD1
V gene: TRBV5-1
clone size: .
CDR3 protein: CASSPDRGMSVYTF
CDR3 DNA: TGCGCCAGCAGCCCCGACAGGGGGATGAGTGTCTACACCTTC

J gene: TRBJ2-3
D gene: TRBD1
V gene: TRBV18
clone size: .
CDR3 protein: CASSLGTEADTQYF
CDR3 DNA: TGTGCCAGCTCACTGGGGACAGAGGCAGATACGCAGTATTTT

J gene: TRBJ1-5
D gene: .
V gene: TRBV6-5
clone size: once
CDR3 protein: CASRHNTGNQPQHF
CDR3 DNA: TGTGCCAGCAGACACAATACAGGCAATCAGCCCCAGCATTTT

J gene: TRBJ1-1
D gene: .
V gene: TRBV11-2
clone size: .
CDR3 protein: CASSPQANTEAFF
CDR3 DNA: TGTGCCAGCAGCCCCCAAGCGAACACTGAAGCTTTCTTT

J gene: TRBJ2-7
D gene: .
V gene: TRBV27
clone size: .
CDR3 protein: CARIITGTYEQYF
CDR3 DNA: TGTGCCAGAATCATAACAGGGACCTACGAGCAGTACTTC

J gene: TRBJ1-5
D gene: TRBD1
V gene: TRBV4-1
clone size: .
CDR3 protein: CASSQDQGGAQVWHF
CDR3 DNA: TGCGCCAGCAGCCAAGATCAGGGGGGAGCCCAGGTATGGCATTTT

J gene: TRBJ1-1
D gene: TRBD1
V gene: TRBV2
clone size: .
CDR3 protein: CASRLKPGQGAQTEAFF
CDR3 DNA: TGTGCCAGCCGATTGAAGCCGGGACAGGGGGCGCAGACTGAAGCTTTCTTT

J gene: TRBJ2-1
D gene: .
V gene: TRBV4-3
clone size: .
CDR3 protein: CASSQVRNEQFF
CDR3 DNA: TGCGCCAGCAGCCAAGTTAGAAATGAGCAGTTCTTC

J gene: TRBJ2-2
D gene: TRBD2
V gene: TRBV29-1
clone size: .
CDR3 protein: CSVGLAVNTGELFF
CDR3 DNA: TGCAGCGTTGGACTAGCGGTTAACACCGGGGAGCTGTTTTTT

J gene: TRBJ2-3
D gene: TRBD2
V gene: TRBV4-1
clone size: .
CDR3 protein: CASSQENWLAGASNTDTQYF
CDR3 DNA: TGCGCCAGCAGCCAAGAAAATTGGCTAGCGGGGGCTTCTAACACAGATACGCAGTATTTT

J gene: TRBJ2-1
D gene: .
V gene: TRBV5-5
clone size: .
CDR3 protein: CASSWMDSNEQFF
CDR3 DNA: TGTGCCAGCAGCTGGATGGACAGCAATGAGCAGTTCTTC

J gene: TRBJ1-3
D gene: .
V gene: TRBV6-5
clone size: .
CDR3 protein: CASRSNSGNTIYF
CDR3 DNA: TGTGCCAGCAGGTCTAACTCTGGAAACACCATATATTTT

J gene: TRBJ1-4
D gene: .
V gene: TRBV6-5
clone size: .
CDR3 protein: CASRGRAGEKLFF
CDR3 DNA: TGTGCCAGCAGGGGGAGGGCGGGGGAAAAACTGTTTTTT

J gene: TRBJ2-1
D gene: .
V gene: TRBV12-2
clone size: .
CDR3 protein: CASRLGCKGDSGGLYNEQFF
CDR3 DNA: TGTGCAAGTCGCTTAGGCTGTAAGGGTGATAGCGGGGGCCTCTACAATGAGCAGTTCTTC

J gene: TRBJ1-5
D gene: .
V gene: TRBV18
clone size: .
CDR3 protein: CASSPPQGSQPQHF
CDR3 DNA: TGTGCCAGCTCACCACCGCAGGGCAGTCAGCCCCAGCATTTT